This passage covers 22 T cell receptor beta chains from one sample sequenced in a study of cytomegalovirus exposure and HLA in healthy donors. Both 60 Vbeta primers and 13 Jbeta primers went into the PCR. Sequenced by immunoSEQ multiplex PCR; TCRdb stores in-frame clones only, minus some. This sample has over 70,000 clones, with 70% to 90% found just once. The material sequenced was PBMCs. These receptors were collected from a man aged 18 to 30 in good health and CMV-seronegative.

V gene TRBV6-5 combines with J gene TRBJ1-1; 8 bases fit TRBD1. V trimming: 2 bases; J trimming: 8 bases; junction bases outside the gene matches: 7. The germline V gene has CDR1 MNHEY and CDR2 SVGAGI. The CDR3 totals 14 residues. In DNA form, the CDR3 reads TGTGCCAGCAGTTACAGGACAGGGTGGAGGGAAGCTTTCTTT. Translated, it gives CASSYRTGWREAFF.

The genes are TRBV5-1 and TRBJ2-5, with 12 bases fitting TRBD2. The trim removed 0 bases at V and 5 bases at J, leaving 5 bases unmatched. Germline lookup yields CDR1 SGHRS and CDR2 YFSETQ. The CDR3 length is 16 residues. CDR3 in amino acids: CASSLALAGGQETQYF. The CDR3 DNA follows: TGCGCCAGCAGCTTGGCGCTAGCGGGGGGGCAGGAGACCCAGTACTTC. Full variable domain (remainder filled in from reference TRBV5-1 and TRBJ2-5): KAGVTQTPRYLIKTRGQQVTLSCSPISGHRSVSWYQQTPGQGLQFLFEYFSETQRNKGNFPGRFSGRQFSNSRSEMNVSTLELGDSALYLCASSLALAGGQETQYFGPGTRLLVL.

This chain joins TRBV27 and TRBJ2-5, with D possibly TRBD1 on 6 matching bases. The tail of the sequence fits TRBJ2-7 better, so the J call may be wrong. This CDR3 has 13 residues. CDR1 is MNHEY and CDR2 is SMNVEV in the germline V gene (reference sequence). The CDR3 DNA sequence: TGTGCCAGCAGTAGGGACACCAACTACGAGCAGTACTTC. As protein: CASSRDTNYEQYF.

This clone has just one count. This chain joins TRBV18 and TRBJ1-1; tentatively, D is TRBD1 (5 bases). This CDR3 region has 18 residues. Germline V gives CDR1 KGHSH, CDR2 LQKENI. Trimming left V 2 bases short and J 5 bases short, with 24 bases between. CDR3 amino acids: CASSPIHYQGFSLTEAFF. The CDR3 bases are TGTGCCAGCTCACCAATCCATTATCAGGGTTTTAGCTTAACTGAAGCTTTCTTT.

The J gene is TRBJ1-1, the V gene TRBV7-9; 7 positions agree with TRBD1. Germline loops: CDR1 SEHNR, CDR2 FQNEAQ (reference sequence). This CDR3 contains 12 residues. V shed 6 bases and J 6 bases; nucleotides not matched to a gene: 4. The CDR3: CASRLTGSEAFF. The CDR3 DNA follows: TGTGCCAGCAGATTGACAGGGTCTGAAGCTTTCTTT.

The CDR3 coding sequence is TGCGCCAGCAGCTTACAGGGGGAGATGTGGGACACTGAAGCTTTCTTT. Its translation: CASSLQGEMWDTEAFF. This chain uses TRBV5-1 with TRBJ1-1; 8 positions match TRBD1. J lost 3 bases, V lost 2 bases, and 9 bases had no gene match. The CDR3 extends over 16 amino acids. Germline CDR1 and CDR2: SGHRS and YFSETQ.

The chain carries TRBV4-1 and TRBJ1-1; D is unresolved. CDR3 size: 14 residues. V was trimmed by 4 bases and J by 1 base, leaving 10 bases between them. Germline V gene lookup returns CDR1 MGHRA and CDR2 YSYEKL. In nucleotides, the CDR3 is TGCGCCAGCAGCCCCGGCGGCTCGAACACTGAAGCTTTCTTT. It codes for CASSPGGSNTEAFF.

CDR3 bases: TGTGCCAGGTATCCCTTCAGGGATTCACCCCTCCACTTT. Encoded protein: CARYPFRDSPLHF. The V and J genes are TRBV7-9 and TRBJ1-6, with D tentatively TRBD1 (5 bases). Trimming left V 9 bases short and J 8 bases short, with 14 bases between. CDR1 and CDR2 from the germline V gene are SEHNR and FQNEAQ (reference sequence). This CDR3 is 13 amino acids long.

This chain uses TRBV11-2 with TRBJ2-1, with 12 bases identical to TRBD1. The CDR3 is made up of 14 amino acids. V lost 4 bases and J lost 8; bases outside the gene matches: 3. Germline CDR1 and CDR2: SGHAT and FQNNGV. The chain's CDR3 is CASSSGQGAYEQFF. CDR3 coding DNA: TGTGCCAGCAGCTCGGGACAGGGGGCCTATGAGCAGTTCTTC.

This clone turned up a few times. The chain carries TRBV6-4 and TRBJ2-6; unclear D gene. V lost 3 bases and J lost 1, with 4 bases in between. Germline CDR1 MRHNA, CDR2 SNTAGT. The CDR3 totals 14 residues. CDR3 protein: CASSEQSGANVLTF. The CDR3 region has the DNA TGTGCCAGCAGTGAACAATCTGGGGCCAACGTCCTGACTTTC.

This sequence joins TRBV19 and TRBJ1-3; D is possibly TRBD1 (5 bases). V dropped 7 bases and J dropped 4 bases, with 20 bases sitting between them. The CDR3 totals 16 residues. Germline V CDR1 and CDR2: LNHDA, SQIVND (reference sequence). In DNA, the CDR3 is TGTGCCAGTACCACCCCTTCGCTGCAGGGCGGAAACACCATATATTTT. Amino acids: CASTTPSLQGGNTIYF.

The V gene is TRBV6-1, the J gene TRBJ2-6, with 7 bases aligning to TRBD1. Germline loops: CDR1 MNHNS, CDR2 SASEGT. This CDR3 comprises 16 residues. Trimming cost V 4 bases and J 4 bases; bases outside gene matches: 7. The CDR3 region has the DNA TGTGCCAGCAGTGGCGAAGACAGGGCCGGGGCCAACGTCCTGACTTTC. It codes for CASSGEDRAGANVLTF.

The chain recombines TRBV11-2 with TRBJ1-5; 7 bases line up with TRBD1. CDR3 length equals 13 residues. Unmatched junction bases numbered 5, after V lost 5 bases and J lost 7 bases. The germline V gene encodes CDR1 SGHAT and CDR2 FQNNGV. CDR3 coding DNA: TGTGCCAGCAGCATCGACAGGGTCCAGCCCCAGCATTTT. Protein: CASSIDRVQPQHF.

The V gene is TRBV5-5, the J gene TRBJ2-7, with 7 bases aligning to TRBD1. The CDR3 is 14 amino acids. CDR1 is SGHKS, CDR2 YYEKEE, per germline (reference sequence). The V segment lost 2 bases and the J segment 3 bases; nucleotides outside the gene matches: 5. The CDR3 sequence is CASSFEQGNYEQYF. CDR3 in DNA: TGTGCCAGCAGCTTCGAACAGGGGAACTACGAGCAGTACTTC.

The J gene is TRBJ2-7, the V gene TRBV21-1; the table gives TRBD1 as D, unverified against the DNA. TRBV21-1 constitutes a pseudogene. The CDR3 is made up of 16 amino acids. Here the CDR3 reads CASSKSCLIFSYEQYF. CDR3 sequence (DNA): TGTGCCAGCAGCAAATCATGCTTGATCTTCAGTTACGAGCAGTACTTC.

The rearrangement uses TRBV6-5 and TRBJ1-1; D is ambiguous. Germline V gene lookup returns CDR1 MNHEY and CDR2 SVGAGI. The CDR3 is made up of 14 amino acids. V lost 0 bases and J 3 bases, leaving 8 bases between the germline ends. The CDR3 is CASSYSTRDTEAFF. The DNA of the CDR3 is TGTGCCAGCAGTTACTCGACGCGGGACACTGAAGCTTTCTTT.

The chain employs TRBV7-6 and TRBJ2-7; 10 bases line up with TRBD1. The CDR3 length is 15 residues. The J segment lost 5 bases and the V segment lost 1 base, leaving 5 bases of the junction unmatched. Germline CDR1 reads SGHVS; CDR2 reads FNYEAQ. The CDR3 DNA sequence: TGTGCCAGCAGCTTAGGGAGACAGGGGGCGGACGAGCAGTACTTC. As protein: CASSLGRQGADEQYF.

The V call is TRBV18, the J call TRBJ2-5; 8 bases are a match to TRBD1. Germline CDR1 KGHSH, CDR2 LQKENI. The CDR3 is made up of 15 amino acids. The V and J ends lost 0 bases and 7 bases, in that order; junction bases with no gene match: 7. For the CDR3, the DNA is TGTGCCAGCTCACCACCGGACAGGGTACGAGGGACCCAGTACTTC. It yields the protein CASSPPDRVRGTQYF.

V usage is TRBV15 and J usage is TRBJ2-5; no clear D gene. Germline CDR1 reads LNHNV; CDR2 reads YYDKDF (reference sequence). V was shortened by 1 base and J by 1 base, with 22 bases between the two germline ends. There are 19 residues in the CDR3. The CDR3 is CATSRVEWFGGSTQETQYF. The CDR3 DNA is TGTGCCACCAGCAGAGTGGAGTGGTTCGGCGGATCAACCCAAGAGACCCAGTACTTC.

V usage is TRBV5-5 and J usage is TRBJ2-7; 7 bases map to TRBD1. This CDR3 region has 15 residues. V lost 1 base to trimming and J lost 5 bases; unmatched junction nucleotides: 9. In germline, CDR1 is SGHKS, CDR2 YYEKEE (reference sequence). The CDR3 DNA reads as TGTGCCAGCAGCTTGAGCGACAGGGTCCGGGACGAGCAGTACTTC. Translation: CASSLSDRVRDEQYF.

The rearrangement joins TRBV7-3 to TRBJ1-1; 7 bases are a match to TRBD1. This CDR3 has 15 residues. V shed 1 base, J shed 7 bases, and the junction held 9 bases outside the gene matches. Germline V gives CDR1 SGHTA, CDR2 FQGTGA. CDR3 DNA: TGTGCCAGCAGCTTAATAGCCCAGGCAGGGGGTGAAGCTTTCTTT. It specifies CASSLIAQAGGEAFF.

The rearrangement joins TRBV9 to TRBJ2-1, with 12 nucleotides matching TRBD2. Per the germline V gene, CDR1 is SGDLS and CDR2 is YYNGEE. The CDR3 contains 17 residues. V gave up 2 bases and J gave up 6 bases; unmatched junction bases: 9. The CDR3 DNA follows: TGTGCCAGCAGCGTCCTTGGACGGGGACTAGCGGGCAATGAGCAGTTCTTC. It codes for CASSVLGRGLAGNEQFF.